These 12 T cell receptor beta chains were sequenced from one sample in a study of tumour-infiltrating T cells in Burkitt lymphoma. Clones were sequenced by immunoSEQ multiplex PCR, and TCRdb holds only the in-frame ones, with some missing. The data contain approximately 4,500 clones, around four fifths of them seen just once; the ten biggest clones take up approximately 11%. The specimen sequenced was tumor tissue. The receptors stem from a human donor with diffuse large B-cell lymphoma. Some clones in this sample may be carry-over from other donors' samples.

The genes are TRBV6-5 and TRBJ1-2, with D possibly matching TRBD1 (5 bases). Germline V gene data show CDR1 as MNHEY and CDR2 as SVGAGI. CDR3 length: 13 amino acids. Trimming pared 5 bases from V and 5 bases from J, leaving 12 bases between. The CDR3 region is CASSTPAGYGYTF. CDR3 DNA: TGTGCCAGCAGTACCCCGGCAGGGTATGGCTACACCTTC.

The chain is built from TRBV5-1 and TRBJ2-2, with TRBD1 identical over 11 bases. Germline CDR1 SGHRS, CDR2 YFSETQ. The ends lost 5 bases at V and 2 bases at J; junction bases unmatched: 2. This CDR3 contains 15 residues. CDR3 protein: CASRGQGANTGELFF. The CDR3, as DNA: TGCGCCAGCAGAGGACAGGGGGCAAACACCGGGGAGCTGTTTTTT.

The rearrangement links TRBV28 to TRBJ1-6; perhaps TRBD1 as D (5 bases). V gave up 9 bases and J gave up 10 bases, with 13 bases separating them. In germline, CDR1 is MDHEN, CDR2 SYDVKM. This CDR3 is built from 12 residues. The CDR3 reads CASQQGYSPLHF. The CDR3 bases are TGTGCCAGTCAGCAGGGATACTCACCCCTCCACTTT.

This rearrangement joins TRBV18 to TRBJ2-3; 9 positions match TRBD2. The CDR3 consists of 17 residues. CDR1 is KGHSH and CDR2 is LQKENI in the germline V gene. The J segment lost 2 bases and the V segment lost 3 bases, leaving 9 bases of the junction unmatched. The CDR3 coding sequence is TGTGCCAGCTCACCGGCCATGGCGGGGGGGCTCACAGATACGCAGTATTTT. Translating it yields CASSPAMAGGLTDTQYF. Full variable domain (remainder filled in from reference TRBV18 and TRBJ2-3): NAGVMQNPRHLVRRRGQEARLRCSPMKGHSHVYWYRQLPEEGLKFMVYLQKENIIDESGMPKERFSAEFPKEGPSILRIQQVVRGDSAAYFCASSPAMAGGLTDTQYFGPGTRLTVL.

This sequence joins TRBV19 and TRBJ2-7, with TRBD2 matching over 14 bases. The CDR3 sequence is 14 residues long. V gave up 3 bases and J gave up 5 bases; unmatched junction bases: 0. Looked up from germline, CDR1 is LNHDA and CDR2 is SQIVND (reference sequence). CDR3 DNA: TGTGCCAGTAGTATGACTAGCGGGAGGGACGAGCAGTACTTC. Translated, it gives CASSMTSGRDEQYF.

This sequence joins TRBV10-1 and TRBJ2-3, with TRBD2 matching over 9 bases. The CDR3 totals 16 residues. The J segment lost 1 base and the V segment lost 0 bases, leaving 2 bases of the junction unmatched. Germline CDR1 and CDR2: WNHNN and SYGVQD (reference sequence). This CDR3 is CASSESASGGTDTQYF. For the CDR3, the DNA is TGCGCCAGCAGTGAGTCCGCTAGCGGGGGCACAGATACGCAGTATTTT.

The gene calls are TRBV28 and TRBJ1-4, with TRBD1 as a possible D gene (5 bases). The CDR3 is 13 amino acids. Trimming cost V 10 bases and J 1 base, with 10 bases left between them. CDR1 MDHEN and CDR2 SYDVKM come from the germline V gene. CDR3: CATNDRTNEKLFF. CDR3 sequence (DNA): TGTGCCACCAACGACAGAACTAATGAAAAACTGTTTTTT.

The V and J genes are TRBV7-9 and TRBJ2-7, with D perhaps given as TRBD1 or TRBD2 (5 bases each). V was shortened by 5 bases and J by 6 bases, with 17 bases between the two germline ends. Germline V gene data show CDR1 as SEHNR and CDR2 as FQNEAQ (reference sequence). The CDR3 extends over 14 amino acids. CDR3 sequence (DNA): TGTGCCAGCAGCCCCGCGGTTAGAGGGACCGAGCAGTACTTC. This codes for CASSPAVRGTEQYF.

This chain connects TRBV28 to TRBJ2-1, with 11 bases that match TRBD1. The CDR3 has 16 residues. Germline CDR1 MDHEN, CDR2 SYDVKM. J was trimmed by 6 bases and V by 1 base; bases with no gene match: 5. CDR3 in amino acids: CASSLSGQGAGNEQFF. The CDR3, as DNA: TGTGCCAGCAGTTTATCCGGACAGGGGGCCGGCAATGAGCAGTTCTTC.

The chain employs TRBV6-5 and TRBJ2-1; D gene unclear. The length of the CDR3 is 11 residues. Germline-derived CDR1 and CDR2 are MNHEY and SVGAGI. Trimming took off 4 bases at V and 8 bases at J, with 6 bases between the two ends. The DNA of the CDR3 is TGTGCCAGCAGTTCTCACTATGAGCAGTTCTTC. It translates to CASSSHYEQFF.

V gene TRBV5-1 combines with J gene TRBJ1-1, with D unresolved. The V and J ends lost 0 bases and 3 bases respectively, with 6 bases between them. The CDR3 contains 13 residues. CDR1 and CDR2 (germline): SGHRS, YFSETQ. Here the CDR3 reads CASSLGRDTEAFF. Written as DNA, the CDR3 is TGCGCCAGCAGCTTGGGGAGGGACACTGAAGCTTTCTTT.

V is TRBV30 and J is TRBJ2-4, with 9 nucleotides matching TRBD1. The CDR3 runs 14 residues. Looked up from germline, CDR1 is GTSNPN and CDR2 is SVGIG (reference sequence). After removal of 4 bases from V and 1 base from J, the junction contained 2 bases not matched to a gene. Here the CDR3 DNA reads TGTGCCTGGAACAGGGGGCTTGCCAAAAACATTCAGTACTTC. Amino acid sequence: CAWNRGLAKNIQYF.